The rows below give T cell receptor beta chains drawn from one sample of a study of spatial heterogeneity in lung cancer. Each CDR3 protein is one row after TCRdb ran MiXCR on the 5' RACE reads. Counted here are about 38,000 distinct CDR3 sequences, 6% to 9.5% occurring once; the ten biggest clones make up about 9.4%. The sample here was PBMCs, taken at follow-up. The receptors stem from a male donor with early-stage non-small cell lung cancer. CDR3s include the opening cysteine and the closing phenylalanine or tryptophan. A D gene is named only where the DNA matches it firmly. Only some rows state a clone size, as once, few, many or a class for expanded clones.

v_call	clone_size	j_call	d_call	cdr3_nt	cdr3_aa
TRBV12-3/TRBV12-4	many	TRBJ1-2	NA	TGTGCCAGCACCATGGGGGGCGACGCCTATGGCTACACCTTC	CASTMGGDAYGYTF
TRBV7-3	many	TRBJ2-1	TRBD2	TGTGCCAGCAGCTTATTTAGCGGGGGGGATTACAATGAGCAGTTCTTC	CASSLFSGGDYNEQFF
TRBV18	many	TRBJ2-5	NA	TGTGCCAGCTCACCACCTGTCGAAGAGACCCAGTACTTC	CASSPPVEETQYF
TRBV20-1	many	TRBJ2-5	NA	TGCAGTGCTGGCCCCGCCCTCCAAGAGACCCAGTACTTC	CSAGPALQETQYF
TRBV14	many	TRBJ1-4	TRBD1	TGTGCCAGCAGCCCAACCCAGGGGGCCGGCGAAAAACTGTTTTTT	CASSPTQGAGEKLFF
TRBV12-3/TRBV12-4	many	TRBJ2-1	NA	TGTGCCAGCAGCCGTACGCCTCCCTACAATGAGCAGTTCTTC	CASSRTPPYNEQFF
TRBV7-2	many	TRBJ1-2	NA	TGTGCCAGCAGCCGATACCAGGGGCTCGGGGGCGGTGGCTACACCTTC	CASSRYQGLGGGGYTF
TRBV7-2	NA	TRBJ2-3	NA	TGTGCCAGCAGCTCCCACCAGACAGGAAGCACAGATACGCAGTATTTT	CASSSHQTGSTDTQYF
TRBV3-1	many	TRBJ1-3	TRBD1	TGTGCCAGCAGCCGGGACAGCTCTGGAAACACCATATATTTT	CASSRDSSGNTIYF
TRBV20-1	many	TRBJ1-5	TRBD1	TGCAGTGCTAGAGAGGGACAGGAGAGTCAGCCCCAGCATTTT	CSAREGQESQPQHF
TRBV5-1	many	TRBJ2-2	NA	TGCGCCAGCAGCCCCCAGCCTACGAACACCGGGGAGCTGTTTTTT	CASSPQPTNTGELFF
TRBV5-1	many	TRBJ2-3	TRBD2	TGCGCCAGCAGCCCCGGTAGCGGGAGAAGCACAGATACGCAGTATTTT	CASSPGSGRSTDTQYF
TRBV5-3	many	TRBJ2-5	NA	TGTGCCAGAAGAGAGACCCAGTACTTC	CARRETQYF
TRBV6-5	many	TRBJ2-3	TRBD2	TGTGCCAGCAGTTACTCCTATAGCGGGGGGTGGGCAGATACGCAGTATTTT	CASSYSYSGGWADTQYF
TRBV6-5	many	TRBJ2-2	TRBD1	TGTGCCAGCAGTTACTCCGTACAGGGGCAAGAAGCCGGGGAGCTGTTTTTT	CASSYSVQGQEAGELFF
TRBV2	NA	TRBJ1-1	NA	TGTGCCAGCGCCCTGGGAGTACTGAACACTGAAGCTTTCTTT	CASALGVLNTEAFF
TRBV7-6	many	TRBJ2-5	NA	TGTGCCAGCAGCTTAGGCTACAGGTTACAAGAGACCCAGTACTTC	CASSLGYRLQETQYF
TRBV2	NA	TRBJ1-6	NA	TGTGCCAGCAGTGAAGCGCTACGGAATTATAATTCACCCCTCCACTTT	CASSEALRNYNSPLHF
TRBV9	many	TRBJ2-2	TRBD1	TGTGCCAGCAGCGTAGGGGTTTGGAGACAGGGCTACACCGGGGAGCTGTTTTTT	CASSVGVWRQGYTGELFF
TRBV29-1	many	TRBJ2-7	TRBD1	TGCAGCGTTGAAGGGGGGACAGGGGTGAGCTCCTACGAGCAGTACTTC	CSVEGGTGVSSYEQYF
TRBV7-8	many	TRBJ2-6	NA	TGTGCCAGCAGCTTAGGAATGGCTGGGGCCAACGTCCTGACTTTC	CASSLGMAGANVLTF
TRBV18	many	TRBJ2-3	NA	TGTGCCAGCTCACCTCGTGGAAAAGATACGCAGTATTTT	CASSPRGKDTQYF
TRBV2	many	TRBJ1-6	NA	TGTGCCAGCAACGCAGACCTGAATTCACCCCTCCACTTT	CASNADLNSPLHF
TRBV11-2	many	TRBJ2-7	NA	TGTGCCAGCAGCTTAGATTACGAGCAGTACTTC	CASSLDYEQYF
TRBV6-2/TRBV6-3	NA	TRBJ2-7	TRBD2	TGTGCCAGCAGTTATAAGGTTGGGAGGGTTTACCCTCTCTACGAGCAGTACTTC	CASSYKVGRVYPLYEQYF
TRBV9	many	TRBJ2-1	NA	TGTGCCAGCAGCGCTCGAGACCATAATGAGCAGTTCTTC	CASSARDHNEQFF
TRBV19	many	TRBJ2-2	NA	TGTGCCAGTAAAGTAGCCGGGGAGCTGTTTTTT	CASKVAGELFF
TRBV6-5	many	TRBJ2-5	TRBD1	TGTGCCAGCAGTTTCGGGACAGGGCGGACGTGGACCCAGTACTTC	CASSFGTGRTWTQYF
TRBV7-9	many	TRBJ2-7	NA	TGTGCCAGCAGCTCCGGGACGGAGCCCTACGAGCAGTACTTC	CASSSGTEPYEQYF
TRBV6-6	many	TRBJ1-5	NA	TGTGCCAGCAGTTACTCCTGGCCGCGGAATCAGCCCCAGCATTTT	CASSYSWPRNQPQHF
TRBV7-9	many	TRBJ2-3	NA	TGTGCCAGCAGCCCAGGACAGACTAGCACAGATACGCAGTATTTT	CASSPGQTSTDTQYF
TRBV5-1	many	TRBJ1-6	NA	TGCGCCAGCAGCTTGGGGCAGACAGATTCACCCCTCCACTTT	CASSLGQTDSPLHF
TRBV7-9	many	TRBJ2-7	NA	TGTGCCAGCAGCTTAACCGCAAACGCCTACGAGCAGTACTTC	CASSLTANAYEQYF
TRBV10-3	many	TRBJ1-5	NA	TGTGCCATCAGTGAGTCGAAAGGCAGTACTGATCAGCCCCAGCATTTT	CAISESKGSTDQPQHF
TRBV9	many	TRBJ2-7	TRBD1	TGTGCCAGCAGCGTATCCTACAGGGGAAGCGAGCAGTACTTC	CASSVSYRGSEQYF
TRBV21-1	many	TRBJ2-5	NA	TGTGCCACCACCCCCGGGGGAAAGGAGGAGACCCAGTACTTC	CATTPGGKEETQYF
TRBV7-9	many	TRBJ1-1	NA	TGTGCCAGCAGCTTAGAGATCGATGCAGGTCGGAACACTGAAGCTTTCTTT	CASSLEIDAGRNTEAFF
TRBV7-2	few	TRBJ2-2	TRBD2	TGTGCCAGCAGCTTACCGCTAGCGGGGGGGACCGGGGAGCTGTTTTTT	CASSLPLAGGTGELFF
TRBV7-9	many	TRBJ1-1	NA	TGTGCCAGCAGGGGTGGGGCAGGCTACCAATTGAACACTGAAGCTTTCTTT	CASRGGAGYQLNTEAFF
TRBV5-5	many	TRBJ1-1	TRBD1	TGTGCCAGCAGCAATTCACCGGGACAGGGGTGGGCTCAGAACACTGAAGCTTTCTTT	CASSNSPGQGWAQNTEAFF
TRBV27	many	TRBJ2-3	NA	TGTGCCAGCTCGGCTGCCAGCACAGATACGCAGTATTTT	CASSAASTDTQYF
TRBV15	many	TRBJ1-4	TRBD1	TGTGCCACCAAACCGGGACAGACTAATGAAAAACTGTTTTTT	CATKPGQTNEKLFF